The subject of this entry is one TCR beta chain. Its antigen is not identified. The entry originates in a study of T cells after yellow fever vaccination. Findings and limits, study-wide: Abundant clonotypes from the bulk population could get into FACS-sorted repertoires as contaminants.

Losses at the gene ends were 0 bases for V and 4 bases for J; bases not matched to a gene: 4. This CDR3 comprises 15 residues. Germline CDR1 is SGHTA and CDR2 is FQGNSA. TCRdb reprocessed the 5' RACE reads with MiXCR, giving one entry per CDR3 protein. The table has some 260,000 distinct CDR3 sequences, around 5.2% seen once. This TCR was recovered from a young man who received the YFV17D yellow fever vaccine. Sequences were derived from CD4+ T cells sorted from PBMCs, sampled on the day of the yellow fever booster vaccination. This sequence joins TRBV7-2 and TRBJ1-2; TRBD1 matches at 8 bases. The CDR3 region has the DNA TGTGCCAGCAGCTTAGCGCAGGGGGCAAGCTATGGCTACACCTTC. Amino acids: CASSLAQGASYGYTF. The full variable domain, completed using reference TRBV7-2 and TRBJ1-2, is GAGVSQSPSNKVTEKGKDVELRCDPISGHTALYWYRQSLGQGLEFLIYFQGNSAPDKSGLPSDRFSAERTGGSVSTLTIQRTQQEDSAVYLCASSLAQGASYGYTFGSGTRLTVV.